This is a list of T cell receptor beta chains from one sample in a study of shared clonotypes between healthy human individuals. The assay was immunoSEQ multiplex PCR, and TCRdb's table has in-frame clones only and misses some. This table holds 950,000 to 1,100,000 clones, 65% to 80% found once. The sequenced sample was memory CD4+ T cells sorted from blood. Source of these receptors: a man aged 18 to 29 in good health. CDR3s include the opening cysteine and the closing phenylalanine or tryptophan. The D gene is left open where the match is weak. A clone size is listed for some rows: how often the clone was seen (once, few, many), or a class if it is expanded.

CDR3	DNA	J	size	D	V
CASSPGQGGIRNTEAFF	TGTGCCAGCAGTCCTGGACAGGGCGGCATCCGGAACACTGAAGCTTTCTTT	TRBJ1-1	NA	TRBD1	TRBV14
CASSESKVSEASGKIWGTGELFF	TGCGCCAGCAGTGAGTCGAAAGTGTCGGAGGCTAGCGGGAAAATTTGGGGCACCGGGGAGCTGTTTTTT	TRBJ2-2	NA	TRBD2	TRBV10-2
CASSITPRGRQETQYF	TGTGCCAGTAGTATAACTCCCAGGGGAAGGCAAGAGACCCAGTACTTC	TRBJ2-5	NA	NA	TRBV19
CASSEGVLAGQRRETQYF	TGTGCCAGCAGCGAAGGAGTACTAGCGGGCCAAAGGAGGGAGACCCAGTACTTC	TRBJ2-5	NA	TRBD2	TRBV7-2
CASSYEATKETQYF	TGTGCCAGCAGTTACGAGGCTACGAAAGAGACCCAGTACTTC	TRBJ2-5	NA	NA	TRBV6-5
CASSLGQAGANVLTF	TGTGCCAGCAGCCTCGGACAGGCTGGGGCCAACGTCCTGACTTTC	TRBJ2-6	NA	TRBD1	TRBV27
CASSYSRGFEAFF	TGTGCCAGCAGTTACTCCCGGGGTTTTGAAGCTTTCTTT	TRBJ1-1	NA	NA	TRBV6-5
CASSGGLAGKTDTQYF	TGTGCCAGCAGCGGTGGACTAGCGGGCAAGACAGATACGCAGTATTTT	TRBJ2-3	many	TRBD2	TRBV7-9
CSFHWHRSNSPLHF	TGCAGTTTCCACTGGCATAGAAGTAATTCACCCCTCCACTTT	TRBJ1-6	NA	NA	TRBV29-1
CASNAETGKGEKLFF	TGTGCCAGCAACGCAGAGACAGGGAAAGGAGAAAAACTGTTTTTT	TRBJ1-4	NA	TRBD1	TRBV16
CASSVNYEQYF	TGTGCCAGCAGCGTGAACTACGAGCAGTACTTC	TRBJ2-7	NA	NA	TRBV11-2
CASSPGGTAGETQYF	TGTGCCAGCAGCCCGGGGGGGACCGCGGGAGAGACCCAGTACTTC	TRBJ2-5	NA	TRBD2	TRBV5-4
CASSVISGGSNEQFF	TGTGCCAGCAGCGTAATTAGCGGGGGATCGAATGAGCAGTTCTTC	TRBJ2-1	NA	TRBD2	TRBV9
CASSLPVGARDTQYF	TGTGCCAGCAGCCTCCCCGTGGGAGCGAGAGATACGCAGTATTTT	TRBJ2-3	NA	NA	TRBV5-5
CASSISISSYEQYF	TGTGCCAGTAGTATAAGCATCAGCTCCTACGAGCAGTACTTC	TRBJ2-7	NA	NA	TRBV19
CASSPPGLAGTYEQYF	TGTGCCAGCTCACCGCCGGGACTAGCGGGAACCTACGAGCAGTACTTC	TRBJ2-7	NA	TRBD2	TRBV18
CASSVRDSRQYF	TGTGCCAGCAGCGTACGGGACAGTAGGCAGTATTTT	TRBJ2-3	NA	TRBD1	TRBV7-2
CASSPIEATGNEQYF	TGTGCCAGCTCGCCAATAGAGGCGACAGGGAACGAGCAGTACTTC	TRBJ2-7	NA	TRBD1	TRBV18
CASSYPSETQYF	TGTGCCAGCAGTTACCCGAGCGAGACCCAGTACTTC	TRBJ2-5	NA	NA	TRBV6-6
CASRLLGQSNTEAFF	TGTGCCAGTAGGCTTCTGGGACAATCGAACACTGAAGCTTTCTTT	TRBJ1-1	NA	NA	TRBV19
CASSTRSGANVLTF	TGTGCCAGCAGCACCCGCTCTGGGGCCAACGTCCTGACTTTC	TRBJ2-6	NA	NA	TRBV7-2
CASSLSGQYEQYF	TGTGCCAGCAGCTTATCCGGGCAATACGAGCAGTACTTC	TRBJ2-7	NA	NA	TRBV7-2
CASSWTEAFF	TGTGCCAGCAGTTGGACTGAAGCTTTCTTT	TRBJ1-1	few	NA	TRBV6-6
CASSPRQGTSSGANVLTF	TGTGCCAGCAGCCCGAGACAGGGGACAAGCTCTGGGGCCAACGTCCTGACTTTC	TRBJ2-6	NA	TRBD1	TRBV5-4
CASSLALDRGHNEQYF	TGTGCCAGCAGCTTAGCACTGGACAGGGGGCATAACGAGCAGTACTTC	TRBJ2-7	NA	TRBD1	TRBV11-3
CSVVPGDTQYF	TGCAGCGTTGTACCGGGAGATACGCAGTATTTT	TRBJ2-3	NA	NA	TRBV29-1
CANPCSYEQYF	TGTGCCAATCCGTGCTCCTACGAGCAGTACTTC	TRBJ2-7	NA	NA	TRBV9
CASSAARGPRDTQYF	TGCGCCAGCAGCGCTGCGAGGGGGCCAAGAGATACGCAGTATTTT	TRBJ2-3	once	TRBD1	TRBV5-1
CASSLAGDRQINQPQHF	TGTGCCAGCAGCTTAGCAGGGGACCGTCAAATCAATCAGCCCCAGCATTTT	TRBJ1-5	NA	NA	TRBV7-6
CASSLVPLGEQPQHF	TGTGCCAGCAGCTTAGTCCCCCTGGGTGAACAGCCCCAGCATTTT	TRBJ1-5	NA	NA	TRBV7-2
CASSLRGGGSTDTQYF	TGCGCCAGCAGCCTCCGGGGGGGCGGGAGCACAGATACGCAGTATTTT	TRBJ2-3	NA	TRBD2	TRBV4-1
CASSADRDYGYTF	TGTGCCAGCAGTGCGGACAGGGACTATGGCTACACCTTC	TRBJ1-2	few	TRBD1	TRBV2
CASSLDGGYEQYF	TGTGCCAGCAGCTTAGATGGGGGCTACGAGCAGTACTTC	TRBJ2-7	few	NA	TRBV11-2
CATGPRGGDGELFF	TGTGCCACCGGCCCCAGGGGAGGCGACGGGGAGCTGTTTTTT	TRBJ2-2	NA	NA	TRBV10-3